The 27 T cell receptor beta chains given below trace back to one sample, sequenced in a study of blood T cell repertoires in COVID-19. Using immunoSEQ multiplex PCR, the repertoire was profiled, and TCRdb retains in-frame clones only, with some absent. Counted here are about 120,000 clones, about 79% occurring once; the ten biggest clones make up 2.3%. Sequencing was performed on peripheral blood. The receptors shown here come from a man between 70 and 80 years old with acute or convalescent COVID-19.

This clone was detected only a few times. The chain couples TRBV5-1 to TRBJ1-4; D is ambiguous. V lost 0 bases, J lost 7 bases, and 4 bases lay in between. Germline V gene lookup returns CDR1 SGHRS and CDR2 YFSETQ. This CDR3 has 12 amino acids. CDR3 DNA: TGCGCCAGCAGCTTGGAGAGTGAAAAACTGTTTTTT. It codes for CASSLESEKLFF.

The chain is built from TRBV3-1 (or the pseudogene TRBV3-2) and TRBJ1-2; possibly TRBD1 for D (5 bases). The CDR3 has 13 amino acids. V lost 2 bases and J lost 8, with 12 bases in between. Germline loops: CDR1 LGHDT, CDR2 YNNKEL (reference sequence). CDR3 region: CASSQNGGEGYTF. CDR3 nucleotide sequence: TGTGCCAGCAGCCAAAACGGAGGGGAGGGCTACACCTTC.

J is TRBJ2-4 and V is TRBV21-1; the table names TRBD2, a call not compared with the DNA. TRBV21-1 counts as a pseudogene. This CDR3 is built from 21 residues. The CDR3 loop reads CASSNHNPLAGLCVTKNIQYF. As DNA, the CDR3 is TGTGCCAGCAGCAACCACAACCCCCTAGCGGGTTTGTGCGTGACCAAAAACATTCAGTACTTC.

This chain connects TRBV6-2 or TRBV6-3 to TRBJ2-2; TRBD2 agrees at 13 bases. The germline gives CDR1 MNHEY, CDR2 SVGEGT. CDR3 size: 16 residues. With V trimmed by 5 bases and J by 6 bases, 6 bases remained unmatched. The CDR3 is CASSMTSGGTPGELFF. CDR3 sequence (DNA): TGTGCCAGCAGTATGACTAGCGGGGGGACCCCCGGGGAGCTGTTTTTT.

This sequence joins TRBV6-5 and TRBJ1-5; no definite D call. The CDR3 is made up of 14 amino acids. The germline CDR1 and CDR2 sequences are MNHEY and SVGAGI. Trimming cost V 6 bases and J 2 bases, with 11 bases left between them. The CDR3 region is CASRLLLGNQPQHF. The CDR3 DNA sequence: TGTGCCAGCAGACTTTTGCTGGGCAATCAGCCCCAGCATTTT.

The CDR3 loop is CSALDRAGYGYTF. The CDR3 coding sequence is TGCAGCGCCTTGGACAGGGCTGGCTATGGCTACACCTTC. This chain connects TRBV29-1 to TRBJ1-2; 8 positions match TRBD1. CDR1 SQVTM and CDR2 ANQGSEA come from the germline V gene. The CDR3 spans 13 residues. V lost 7 bases and J lost 4; bases outside the gene matches: 8.

The chain joins TRBV14 to TRBJ2-3; D uncertain. Germline V gives CDR1 SGHDN, CDR2 FVKESK. The CDR3 covers 15 residues. Trimming removed 3 bases from V and 1 base from J, with 11 bases in between. The CDR3 sequence: CASSQERSRTDTQYF. Written as DNA, the CDR3 is TGTGCCAGCAGCCAGGAAAGGAGCCGCACAGATACGCAGTATTTT.

The rearrangement joins TRBV12-3 or TRBV12-4 to TRBJ2-3, with D perhaps matching TRBD2 (6 bases). V lost 10 bases and J lost 1, with 12 bases in between. This CDR3 is 13 amino acids long. This CDR3 reads CATRASGTDTQYF. The CDR3 DNA sequence: TGTGCCACAAGGGCTAGCGGCACAGATACGCAGTATTTT.

This clone was counted many times. The chain employs TRBV2 and TRBJ1-2; 8 bases fit TRBD1. Germline CDR1 SNHLY, CDR2 FYNNEI. J gave up 7 bases and V 5 bases, and 6 bases lay outside the gene matches. This CDR3 spans 13 amino acids. For the CDR3, the DNA is TGTGCCAGCAGTCCCAGGGGGCGCGGTGGCTACACCTTC. Amino acid sequence: CASSPRGRGGYTF.

The sample holds a few counts of this clone. This sequence joins TRBV5-6 and TRBJ1-1; 9 bases are shared with TRBD1. There are 16 residues in the CDR3. V lost 0 bases and J lost 0; bases outside the gene matches: 3. Germline V gene data show CDR1 as SGHDT and CDR2 as YYEEEE. As DNA, the CDR3 is TGTGCCAGCAGCTTGGCCGGGACAGGGATGAACACTGAAGCTTTCTTT. Translating it yields CASSLAGTGMNTEAFF.

This chain connects TRBV6-5 to TRBJ1-1; D not certain. The CDR3 runs to 14 residues. Trimming pared 6 bases from V and 1 base from J, leaving 12 bases between. Germline V gene data show CDR1 as MNHEY and CDR2 as SVGAGI. In DNA, the CDR3 is TGTGCCAGCAGCCCCGGCAGACAGAACACTGAAGCTTTCTTT. It yields the protein CASSPGRQNTEAFF.

The chain employs TRBV7-2 and TRBJ2-5; D may be TRBD2 (6 bases). The germline V gene encodes CDR1 SGHTA and CDR2 FQGNSA. V dropped 0 bases and J dropped 5 bases, with 19 bases sitting between them. The length of the CDR3 is 17 residues. CDR3 in amino acids: CASSLAGGATSGETQYF. In nucleotides, the CDR3 is TGTGCCAGCAGCTTAGCGGGCGGGGCTACGAGCGGGGAGACCCAGTACTTC.

This chain connects TRBV19 to TRBJ2-7, with D possibly TRBD1 on 6 matching bases. V was clipped by 3 bases and J by 3 bases, with 15 bases between them. The germline V gene encodes CDR1 LNHDA and CDR2 SQIVND (reference sequence). This CDR3 comprises 15 residues. CDR3 in amino acids: CASSMLGDTSYEQYF. CDR3 bases: TGTGCCAGTAGTATGCTAGGGGACACAAGCTACGAGCAGTACTTC.

The J gene is TRBJ1-6, the V gene TRBV7-2, with TRBD1 matching 7 bases. The V gene's germline CDR1 is SGHTA and CDR2 FQGNSA. The length of the CDR3 is 16 residues. With V trimmed by 2 bases and J by 10 bases, 11 bases remained unmatched. CDR3 amino acids: CASSLLGTEGRSPLHF. For the CDR3, the DNA is TGTGCCAGCAGCTTATTAGGGACAGAAGGCCGATCACCCCTCCACTTT.

The CDR3 is CASSYRQGYGYTF. CDR3 in DNA: TGTGCCAGCAGTTACCGACAGGGGTATGGCTACACCTTC. V is TRBV6-5 and J is TRBJ1-2, with 8 bases matching TRBD1. The V gene's germline CDR1 is MNHEY and CDR2 SVGAGI. CDR3 length: 13 residues. Trimming cost V 2 bases and J 5 bases; bases outside gene matches: 1.

This chain connects TRBV3-1 (or the pseudogene TRBV3-2) to TRBJ1-3; D is unclear. The V gene lost 1 base and the J gene lost 1 base, with 14 bases spanning the gap. The CDR3 extends over 17 amino acids. Germline values: CDR1 LGHDT, CDR2 YNNKEL (reference sequence). The CDR3 coding sequence is TGTGCCAGCAGCCAAGTCCCCGGCCGGGTGTCTGGAAACACCATATATTTT. It yields the protein CASSQVPGRVSGNTIYF.

In this sample, this clone turned up once. V is TRBV7-9 and J is TRBJ2-7, with TRBD1 matching 12 bases. Losses at the gene ends were 3 bases for V and 5 bases for J; bases not matched to a gene: 8. CDR1 is SEHNR and CDR2 is FQNEAQ in the germline V gene (reference sequence). The CDR3 loop spans 16 amino acids. The CDR3, as DNA: TGTGCCAGCAGCTTTGCCCCGGGACAGGGGGCCCACGAGCAGTACTTC. Protein sequence: CASSFAPGQGAHEQYF.

CDR3 protein: CASSQVRGPYGYTF. The CDR3 bases are TGTGCCAGCAGCCAAGTCAGGGGGCCCTATGGCTACACCTTC. V is TRBV3-1 (or the pseudogene TRBV3-2) and J is TRBJ1-2, with 8 bases that match TRBD1. With V trimmed by 1 base and J by 4 bases, 2 bases remained unmatched. The CDR3 consists of 14 residues. Germline loops: CDR1 LGHDT, CDR2 YNNKEL (reference sequence).

The V gene is TRBV5-1, the J gene TRBJ2-1, with TRBD1 matching over 7 bases. CDR1 SGHRS and CDR2 YFSETQ come from the germline V gene. This CDR3 contains 15 residues. The V and J ends lost 4 bases and 4 bases, in that order; junction bases with no gene match: 8. CDR3 nucleotide sequence: TGCGCCAGCAGCGAAACCGGGACAGAGTACAATGAGCAGTTCTTC. Translated: CASSETGTEYNEQFF. Full variable domain (rest looked up from reference TRBV5-1 and TRBJ2-1): KAGVTQTPRYLIKTRGQQVTLSCSPISGHRSVSWYQQTPGQGLQFLFEYFSETQRNKGNFPGRFSGRQFSNSRSEMNVSTLELGDSALYLCASSETGTEYNEQFFGPGTRLTVL.

The V call is TRBV15, the J call TRBJ2-7, with unresolved D. In germline, CDR1 is LNHNV, CDR2 YYDKDF (reference sequence). V lost 0 bases to trimming and J lost 0 bases, with 9 bases between them. CDR3 length equals 15 residues. CDR3 coding DNA: TGTGCCACCAGCAGAGATCCAACCAGCTCCTACGAGCAGTACTTC. Its protein is CATSRDPTSSYEQYF.

The chain couples TRBV6-4 to TRBJ1-1; 7 bases are a match to TRBD1. Germline CDR1 MRHNA, CDR2 SNTAGT. The V segment lost 6 bases and the J segment 0 bases; nucleotides outside the gene matches: 4. The CDR3 loop spans 14 amino acids. CDR3 sequence reads: CASRGTDMNTEAFF. The CDR3 nucleotides read TGTGCCAGCAGAGGGACAGACATGAACACTGAAGCTTTCTTT.

This clone appeared a few times. The chain uses TRBV11-3 and TRBJ1-1, with D perhaps TRBD1 (5 bases). Per germline, CDR1 SGHNT and CDR2 YENEEA. The CDR3 loop spans 15 amino acids. V was clipped by 4 bases and J by 0 bases, with 12 bases between them. The CDR3 bases are TGTGCCAGCAGCTCCCGTACAGGAGTGAACACTGAAGCTTTCTTT. It codes for CASSSRTGVNTEAFF.

This chain joins TRBV5-1 and TRBJ1-1; TRBD1 agrees at 7 bases. With 5 bases clipped from V and 4 bases from J, the junction kept 5 bases outside the gene matches. The germline gives CDR1 SGHRS, CDR2 YFSETQ. The CDR3 runs 13 residues. CDR3 in DNA: TGCGCCAGCAGACTAGGGACAGCCACTGAAGCTTTCTTT. Translated, it gives CASRLGTATEAFF.

V gene TRBV7-9 combines with J gene TRBJ1-2; D is unresolved. The CDR3 is 19 amino acids. From germline, CDR1 is SEHNR and CDR2 FQNEAQ (reference sequence). The V end lost 1 base, the J end lost 5 bases, and 26 bases lay between the germline ends. DNA for the CDR3: TGTGCCAGCAGCTTAGTAGTAGGCCCCTCGGCGGAGGTAGGATATGGCTACACCTTC. Its protein is CASSLVVGPSAEVGYGYTF.

This clone was recorded a few times. The V and J genes are TRBV5-6 and TRBJ1-1, with no clear D. Deletions cut 4 bases from V and 5 bases from J, with 12 bases between. There are 13 residues in the CDR3. Looked up from germline, CDR1 is SGHDT and CDR2 is YYEEEE. Written as DNA, the CDR3 is TGTGCCAGCAGCCCCCCCGGAGGGACTGAAGCTTTCTTT. It translates to CASSPPGGTEAFF.

The chain has TRBV19 and TRBJ1-1; TRBD1 aligns across 7 bases. V lost 1 base to trimming and J lost 0 bases; unmatched junction nucleotides: 5. Germline V gene lookup returns CDR1 LNHDA and CDR2 SQIVND (reference sequence). The CDR3 extends over 16 amino acids. For the CDR3, the DNA is TGTGCCAGTAGTATAGTAGGGACAGCCCTGAACACTGAAGCTTTCTTT. Its protein is CASSIVGTALNTEAFF.

The chain is built from TRBV10-2 and TRBJ2-1, with 7 bases aligning to TRBD2. The J segment lost 5 bases and the V segment lost 8 bases, leaving 18 bases of the junction unmatched. Germline loops: CDR1 WSHSY, CDR2 SAAADI. The CDR3 runs 17 residues. In nucleotides, the CDR3 is TGCGCCAGCCGTGTGGGAGCGGGGCTAGCGGCTGACAATGAGCAGTTCTTC. It translates to CASRVGAGLAADNEQFF.